The 22 T cell receptor beta chains below were found in one sample sequenced in a study of monozygotic twins with inflammatory bowel disease. From its re-call of the 5' RACE reads, TCRdb lists each CDR3 protein once, without DNA. Its clone listing holds around 380,000 distinct CDR3 sequences. The sample comprised blood. The receptors were sampled from a human donor with ulcerative colitis or Crohn's disease, or a healthy co-twin of an affected twin (not recorded which).

This chain joins TRBV7-3 and TRBJ2-1; the D gene TCRdb calls, TRBD2, cannot be checked with no DNA. The CDR3 has 19 residues. CDR1 SGHTA and CDR2 FQGTGA come from the germline V gene. The CDR3 is CASSPKGLRSGGRANEQFF.

The chain is built from TRBV27 and TRBJ2-1; TCRdb indicates TRBD1, and absent DNA this call remains unverified. Germline CDR1 MNHEY, CDR2 SMNVEV (reference sequence). The CDR3 is made up of 15 amino acids. CDR3 amino acids: CAQRGLTSSYNEQFF.

The chain carries TRBV10-3 and TRBJ2-7; TCRdb indicates TRBD1, and absent DNA this call remains unverified. Germline lookup yields CDR1 ENHRY and CDR2 SYGVKD. The CDR3 totals 13 residues. The CDR3 here is CAISPGTDYEQYF.

The genes are TRBV7-2 and TRBJ2-1. There are 13 residues in the CDR3. Looked up from germline, CDR1 is SGHTA and CDR2 is FQGNSA. Here the CDR3 reads CASSLGSSIEQFF.

The genes are TRBV5-1 and TRBJ2-3; TCRdb calls TRBD2, which cannot be checked without DNA. CDR1 is SGHRS and CDR2 is YFSETQ in the germline V gene. This CDR3 is 16 amino acids long. The CDR3 loop reads CASSLASGPLTDTQYF.

The J gene is TRBJ2-3, the V gene TRBV27. This CDR3 contains 15 residues. Per germline, CDR1 MNHEY and CDR2 SMNVEV (reference sequence). The chain's CDR3 is CAISSKGLRTDTQYF.

The V and J genes are TRBV3-1 and TRBJ1-5. Germline V gives CDR1 LGHDT, CDR2 YNNKEL (reference sequence). The CDR3 has 14 amino acids. The CDR3 is CASSQTSSNQPQHF.

The V call is TRBV6-5, the J call TRBJ2-2. Germline V gene lookup returns CDR1 MNHEY and CDR2 SVGAGI. There are 18 residues in the CDR3. The CDR3 is CASSSGNTGVPNTGELFF.

This rearrangement joins TRBV7-7 to TRBJ2-7; TCRdb proposes TRBD1, but this gene call is untestable without DNA. The CDR3 has 15 residues. Germline loops: CDR1 SSHAT, CDR2 FNYEAQ (reference sequence). The CDR3 reads CASRRGAQAYYEQYF.

The CDR3 protein is CSAARLSYEQYF. This chain connects TRBV20-1 to TRBJ2-7; TCRdb returns TRBD1, unconfirmable since there is no DNA. The CDR3 has 12 residues. Germline lookup yields CDR1 DFQATT and CDR2 SNEGSKA (reference sequence).

The rearrangement joins TRBV10-3 to TRBJ1-1; TCRdb indicates TRBD1, and absent DNA this call remains unverified. The germline V gene encodes CDR1 ENHRY and CDR2 SYGVKD. This CDR3 contains 15 residues. CDR3 in amino acids: CAISETVTGRTEAFF.

The V and J genes are TRBV6-5 and TRBJ1-2; TCRdb calls TRBD1, which cannot be checked without DNA. Germline V gene data show CDR1 as MNHEY and CDR2 as SVGAGI. The CDR3 runs 12 residues. The CDR3 reads CASSYRGSGYTF.

The chain combines TRBV4-1 with TRBJ1-6. The germline V gene has CDR1 MGHRA and CDR2 YSYEKL. The CDR3 covers 16 residues. CDR3 sequence: CASSQPHSTGNSPLHF.

V and J are TRBV30 and TRBJ1-2. Germline V gene sequence: CDR1 GTSNPN, CDR2 SVGIG (reference sequence). The CDR3 has 12 amino acids. CDR3 residues: CAWSVRVYGYTF.

This rearrangement joins TRBV7-9 to TRBJ2-2; TCRdb picks TRBD1, but there is no DNA to check that call. From germline, CDR1 is SEHNR and CDR2 FQNEAQ (reference sequence). This CDR3 is built from 14 residues. The CDR3 sequence is CASRSDRAGGELFF. Together with reference TRBV7-9 and TRBJ2-2, the CDR3 gives the full variable domain: DTGVSQNPRHKITKRGQNVTFRCDPISEHNRLYWYRQTLGQGPEFLTYFQNEAQLEKSRLLSDRFSAERPKGSFSTLEIQRTEQGDSAMYLCASRSDRAGGELFFGEGSRLTVL.

This chain connects TRBV20-1 to TRBJ2-2; lacking DNA, the TRBD1 call made by TCRdb goes unchecked. There are 15 residues in the CDR3. Germline V gives CDR1 DFQATT, CDR2 SNEGSKA (reference sequence). CDR3 loop: CSARDLQGRAGELFF.

The chain carries TRBV7-9 and TRBJ1-4; the TCRdb call, TRBD1, lacks DNA for checking. Germline values: CDR1 SEHNR, CDR2 FQNEAQ (reference sequence). This CDR3 comprises 16 residues. CDR3: CASSSTEDLSDEKLFF.

The CDR3 reads CATSRGGGPNSYNEQFF. The chain links TRBV15 to TRBJ2-1; with no DNA, the TCRdb D assignment of TRBD1 cannot be verified. Germline assignment: CDR1 LNHNV and CDR2 YYDKDF (reference sequence). The length of the CDR3 is 17 residues.

The chain combines TRBV18 with TRBJ1-5. Germline V gives CDR1 KGHSH, CDR2 LQKENI. The CDR3 covers 13 residues. The CDR3: CASSSDRNQPQHF.

V is TRBV20-1 and J is TRBJ2-7; TCRdb calls TRBD2, which cannot be checked without DNA. The CDR3 extends over 13 amino acids. Germline-derived CDR1 and CDR2 are DFQATT and SNEGSKA (reference sequence). The CDR3 spells CSASPGLANEQYF.

The V call is TRBV6-5, the J call TRBJ2-2; with no DNA, the TCRdb D assignment of TRBD1 cannot be verified. Germline V gene data show CDR1 as MNHEY and CDR2 as SVGAGI. CDR3 size: 17 residues. CDR3 protein: CASSYSRTGGNTGELFF.

The V call is TRBV5-1, the J call TRBJ2-2; TCRdb proposes TRBD2, but this gene call is untestable without DNA. The germline V gene has CDR1 SGHRS and CDR2 YFSETQ. The CDR3 consists of 15 residues. CDR3 sequence: CASTLGLTNTGELFF.